Here is one T cell receptor beta chain with its context. Its target is unknown. The primer mix had 60 Vbeta and 13 Jbeta primers. TCRdb's copy holds only in-frame clones and misses some; the assay was immunoSEQ multiplex PCR. The sample lists roughly 98,000 clones; about 81% were seen once. The entry originates in a study of cytomegalovirus exposure and HLA in healthy donors. General study findings and limits: Reported performance of the classifier showed diagnosis of cytomegalovirus status with high specificity and sensitivity. Some segments of the V type, notably TRBV6-2 and TRBV6-3, were excluded as indistinguishable. Analyses of presence/absence relied on an assumption of roughly uniform sequencing depth across donors. The study put roughly 160 TCR beta chains on its list as cytomegalovirus-associated.

Trimming cost V 1 base and J 1 base, with 13 bases left between them. The CDR3 runs to 16 residues. CDR1 is SGHNT, CDR2 YYREEE, per germline (reference sequence). This chain uses TRBV5-4 with TRBJ2-3, with TRBD1 as a possible D gene (6 bases). Sequencing was performed on PBMCs. The TCR originated in a man aged 40-49 years in good health and CMV-seronegative. The CDR3 sequence is CASSLRGIVGTDTQYF. The CDR3 DNA follows: TGTGCCAGCAGCTTGAGGGGGATCGTTGGCACAGATACGCAGTATTTT.